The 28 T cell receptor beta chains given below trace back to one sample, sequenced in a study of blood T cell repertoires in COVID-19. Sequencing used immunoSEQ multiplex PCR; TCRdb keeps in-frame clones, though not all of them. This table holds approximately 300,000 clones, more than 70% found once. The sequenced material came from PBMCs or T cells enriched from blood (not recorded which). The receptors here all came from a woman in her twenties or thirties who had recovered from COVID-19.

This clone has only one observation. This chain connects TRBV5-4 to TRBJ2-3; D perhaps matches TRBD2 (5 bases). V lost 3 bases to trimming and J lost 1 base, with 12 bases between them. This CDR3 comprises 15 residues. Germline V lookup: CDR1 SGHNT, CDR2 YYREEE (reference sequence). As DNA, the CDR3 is TGTGCCAGCAGCTCGGAGGCTAAACGCACAGATACGCAGTATTTT. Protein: CASSSEAKRTDTQYF. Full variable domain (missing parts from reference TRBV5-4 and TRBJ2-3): ETGVTQSPTHLIKTRGQQVTLRCSSQSGHNTVSWYQQALGQGPQFIFQYYREEENGRGNFPPRFSGLQFPNYSSELNVNALELDDSALYLCASSSEAKRTDTQYFGPGTRLTVL.

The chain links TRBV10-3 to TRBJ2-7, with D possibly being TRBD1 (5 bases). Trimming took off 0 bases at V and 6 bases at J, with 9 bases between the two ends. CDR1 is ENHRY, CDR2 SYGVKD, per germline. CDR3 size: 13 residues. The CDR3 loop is CAISESSGPEQYF. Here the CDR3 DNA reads TGTGCCATCAGTGAGTCTTCAGGGCCCGAGCAGTACTTC.

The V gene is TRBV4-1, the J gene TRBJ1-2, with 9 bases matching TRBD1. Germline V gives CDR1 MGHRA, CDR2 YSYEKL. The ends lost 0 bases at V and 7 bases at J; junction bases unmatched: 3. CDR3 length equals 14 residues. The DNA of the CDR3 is TGCGCCAGCAGCCAAGAAGCACAGGGGGCTGGCTACACCTTC. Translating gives CASSQEAQGAGYTF.

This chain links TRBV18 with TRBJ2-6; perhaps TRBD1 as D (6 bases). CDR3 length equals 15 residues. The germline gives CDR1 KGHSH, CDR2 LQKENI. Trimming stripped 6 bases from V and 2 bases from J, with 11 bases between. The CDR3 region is CASSSRGTGANVLTF. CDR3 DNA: TGTGCCAGCTCCTCCAGGGGTACTGGGGCCAACGTCCTGACTTTC.

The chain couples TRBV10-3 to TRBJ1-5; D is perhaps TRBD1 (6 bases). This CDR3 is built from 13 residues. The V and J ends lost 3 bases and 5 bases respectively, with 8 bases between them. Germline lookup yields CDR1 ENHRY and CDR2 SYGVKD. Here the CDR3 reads CAISDRGDQPQHF. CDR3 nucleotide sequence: TGTGCCATCAGTGACAGGGGCGATCAGCCCCAGCATTTT.

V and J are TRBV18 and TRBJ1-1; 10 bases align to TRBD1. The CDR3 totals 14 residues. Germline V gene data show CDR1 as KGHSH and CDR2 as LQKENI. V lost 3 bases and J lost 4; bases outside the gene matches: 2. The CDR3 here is CASSPTGGGTEAFF. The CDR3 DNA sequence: TGTGCCAGCTCACCGACAGGGGGCGGCACTGAAGCTTTCTTT. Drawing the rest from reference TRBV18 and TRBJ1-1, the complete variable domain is NAGVMQNPRHLVRRRGQEARLRCSPMKGHSHVYWYRQLPEEGLKFMVYLQKENIIDESGMPKERFSAEFPKEGPSILRIQQVVRGDSAAYFCASSPTGGGTEAFFGQGTRLTVV.

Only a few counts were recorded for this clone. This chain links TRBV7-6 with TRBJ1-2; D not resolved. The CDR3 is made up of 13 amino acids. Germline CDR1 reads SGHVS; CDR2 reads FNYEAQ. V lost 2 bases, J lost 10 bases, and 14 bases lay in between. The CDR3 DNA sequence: TGTGCCAGCAGCTTATCTGAAGGCGGCGACTACACCTTC. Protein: CASSLSEGGDYTF.

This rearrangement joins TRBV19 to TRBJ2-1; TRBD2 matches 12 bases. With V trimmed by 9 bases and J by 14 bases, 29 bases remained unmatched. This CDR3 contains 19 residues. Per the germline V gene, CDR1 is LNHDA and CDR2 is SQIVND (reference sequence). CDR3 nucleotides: TGTGCCAGCCGCCCTAGTGCACTAGCGGGGGGCGGGGGCGGGCCCCAAGAGTTCTTC. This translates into CASRPSALAGGGGGPQEFF.

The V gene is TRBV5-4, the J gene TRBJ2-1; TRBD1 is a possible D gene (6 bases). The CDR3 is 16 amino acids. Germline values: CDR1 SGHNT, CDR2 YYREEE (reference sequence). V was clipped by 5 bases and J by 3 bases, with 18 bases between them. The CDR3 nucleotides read TGTGCCAGCAGTACACCAAGGGGGAGCCACTACAATGAGCAGTTCTTC. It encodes CASSTPRGSHYNEQFF.

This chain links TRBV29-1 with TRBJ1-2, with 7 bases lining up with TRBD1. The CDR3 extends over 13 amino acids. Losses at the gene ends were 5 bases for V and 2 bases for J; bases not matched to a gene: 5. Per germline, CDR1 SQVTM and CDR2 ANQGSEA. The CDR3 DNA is TGCAGCGTTCCGAGGGGACAGAACTATGGCTACACCTTC. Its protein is CSVPRGQNYGYTF.

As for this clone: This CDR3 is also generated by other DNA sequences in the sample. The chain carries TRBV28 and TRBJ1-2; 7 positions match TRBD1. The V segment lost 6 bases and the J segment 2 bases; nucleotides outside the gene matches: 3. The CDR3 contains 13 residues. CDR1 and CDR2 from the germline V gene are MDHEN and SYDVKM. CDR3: CASSPGQNYGYTF. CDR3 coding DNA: TGTGCCAGCAGCCCGGGACAGAACTATGGCTACACCTTC.

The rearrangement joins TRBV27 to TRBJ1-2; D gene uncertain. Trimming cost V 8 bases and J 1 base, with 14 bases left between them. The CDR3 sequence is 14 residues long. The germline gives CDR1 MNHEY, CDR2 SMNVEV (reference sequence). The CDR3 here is CASSLRANNYGYTF. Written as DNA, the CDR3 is TGTGCCAGCTCCTTGAGAGCAAATAACTATGGCTACACCTTC.

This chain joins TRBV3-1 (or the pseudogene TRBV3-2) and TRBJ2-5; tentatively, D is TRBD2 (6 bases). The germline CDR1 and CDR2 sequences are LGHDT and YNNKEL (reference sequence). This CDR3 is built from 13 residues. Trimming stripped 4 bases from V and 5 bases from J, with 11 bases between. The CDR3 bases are TGTGCCAGCAGCCTCGGACGGGGGGAGACCCAGTACTTC. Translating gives CASSLGRGETQYF.

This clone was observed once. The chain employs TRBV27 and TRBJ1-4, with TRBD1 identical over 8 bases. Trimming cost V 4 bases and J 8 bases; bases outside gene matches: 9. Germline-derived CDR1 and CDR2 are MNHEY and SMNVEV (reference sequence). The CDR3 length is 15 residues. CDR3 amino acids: CASSSHRGGWEKLFF. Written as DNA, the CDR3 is TGTGCCAGCAGTTCGCACAGGGGGGGTTGGGAAAAACTGTTTTTT.

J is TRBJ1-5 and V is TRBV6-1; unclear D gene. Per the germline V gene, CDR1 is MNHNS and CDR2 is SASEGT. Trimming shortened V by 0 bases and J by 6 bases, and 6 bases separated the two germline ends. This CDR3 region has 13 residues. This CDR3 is CASSEASGQPQHF. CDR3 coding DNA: TGTGCCAGCAGTGAAGCGAGTGGTCAGCCCCAGCATTTT.

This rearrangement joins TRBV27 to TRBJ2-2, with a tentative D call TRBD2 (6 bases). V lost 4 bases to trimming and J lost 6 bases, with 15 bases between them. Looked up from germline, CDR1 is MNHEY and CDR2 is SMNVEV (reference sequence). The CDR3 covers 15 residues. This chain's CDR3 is CASSWGSIAAGELFF. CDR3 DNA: TGTGCCAGCAGTTGGGGTTCGATAGCGGCCGGGGAGCTGTTTTTT.

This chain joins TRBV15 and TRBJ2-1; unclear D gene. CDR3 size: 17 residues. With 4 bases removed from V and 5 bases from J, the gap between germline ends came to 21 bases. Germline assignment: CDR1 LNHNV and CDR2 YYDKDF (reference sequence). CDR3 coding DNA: TGTGCCACCAGCACCATCAAAGCTGGGCTGGGCAACAATGAGCAGTTCTTC. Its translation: CATSTIKAGLGNNEQFF.

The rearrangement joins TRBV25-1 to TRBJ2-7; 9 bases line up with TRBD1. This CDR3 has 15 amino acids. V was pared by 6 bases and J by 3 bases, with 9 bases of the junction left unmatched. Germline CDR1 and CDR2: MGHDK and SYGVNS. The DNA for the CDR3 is TGTGCCAGCAGCCGTAGGACAGGGGATTACTACGAGCAGTACTTC. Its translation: CASSRRTGDYYEQYF.

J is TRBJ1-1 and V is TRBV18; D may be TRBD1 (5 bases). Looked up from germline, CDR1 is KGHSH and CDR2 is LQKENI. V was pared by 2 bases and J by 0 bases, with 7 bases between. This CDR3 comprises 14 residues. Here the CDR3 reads CASSPTGLNTEAFF. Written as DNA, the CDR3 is TGTGCCAGCTCACCAACAGGACTGAACACTGAAGCTTTCTTT.

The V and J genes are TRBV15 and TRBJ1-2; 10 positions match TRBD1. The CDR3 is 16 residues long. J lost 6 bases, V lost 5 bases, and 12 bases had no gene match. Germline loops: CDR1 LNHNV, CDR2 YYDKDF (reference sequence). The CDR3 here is CATSSARDRGLDGYTF. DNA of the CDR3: TGTGCCACCAGCTCTGCGCGGGACAGGGGCCTCGATGGCTACACCTTC. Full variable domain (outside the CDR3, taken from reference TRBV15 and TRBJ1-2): DAMVIQNPRYQVTQFGKPVTLSCSQTLNHNVMYWYQQKSSQAPKLLFHYYDKDFNNEADTPDNFQSRRPNTSFCFLDIRSPGLGDTAMYLCATSSARDRGLDGYTFGSGTRLTVV.

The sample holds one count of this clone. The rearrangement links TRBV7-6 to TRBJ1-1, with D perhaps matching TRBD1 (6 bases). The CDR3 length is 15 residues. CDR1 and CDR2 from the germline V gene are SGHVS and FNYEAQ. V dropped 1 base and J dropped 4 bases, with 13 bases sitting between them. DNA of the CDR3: TGTGCCAGCAGCTTAGATCCAGGGGCATCCACTGAAGCTTTCTTT. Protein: CASSLDPGASTEAFF. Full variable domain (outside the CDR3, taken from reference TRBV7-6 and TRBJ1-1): GAGVSQSPRYKVTKRGQDVALRCDPISGHVSLYWYRQALGQGPEFLTYFNYEAQQDKSGLPNDRFSAERPEGSISTLTIQRTEQRDSAMYRCASSLDPGASTEAFFGQGTRLTVV.

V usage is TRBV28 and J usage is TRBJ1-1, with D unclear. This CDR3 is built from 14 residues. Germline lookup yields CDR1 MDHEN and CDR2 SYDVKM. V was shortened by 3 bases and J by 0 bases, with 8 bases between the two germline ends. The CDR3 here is CASSFSVMNTEAFF. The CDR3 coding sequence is TGTGCCAGCAGTTTTTCCGTTATGAACACTGAAGCTTTCTTT.

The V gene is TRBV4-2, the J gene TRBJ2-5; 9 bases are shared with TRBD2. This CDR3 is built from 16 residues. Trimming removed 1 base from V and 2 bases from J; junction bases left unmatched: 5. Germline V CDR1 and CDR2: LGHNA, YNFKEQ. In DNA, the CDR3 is TGTGCCAGCAGCCAAGTGCCTAGCGGGGTGCAAGAGACCCAGTACTTC. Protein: CASSQVPSGVQETQYF.

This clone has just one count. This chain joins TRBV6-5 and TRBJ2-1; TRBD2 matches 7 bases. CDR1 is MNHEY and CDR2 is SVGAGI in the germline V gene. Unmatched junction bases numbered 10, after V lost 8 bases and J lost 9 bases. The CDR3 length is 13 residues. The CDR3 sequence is CASRPGGRGEQFF. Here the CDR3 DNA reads TGTGCCAGCCGTCCTGGGGGGAGGGGTGAGCAGTTCTTC.

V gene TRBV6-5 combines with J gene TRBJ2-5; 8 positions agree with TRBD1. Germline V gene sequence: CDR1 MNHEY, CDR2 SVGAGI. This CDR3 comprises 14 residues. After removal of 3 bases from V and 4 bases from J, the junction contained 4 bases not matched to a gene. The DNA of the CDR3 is TGTGCCAGCAGTTATCAGGGGGCCATAGAGACCCAGTACTTC. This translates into CASSYQGAIETQYF.

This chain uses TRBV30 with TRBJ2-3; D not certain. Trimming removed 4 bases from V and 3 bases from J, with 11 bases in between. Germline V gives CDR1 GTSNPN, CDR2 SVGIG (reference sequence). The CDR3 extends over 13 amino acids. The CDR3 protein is CAWNRRGTDTQYF. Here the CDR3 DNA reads TGTGCCTGGAACCGTAGAGGAACAGATACGCAGTATTTT. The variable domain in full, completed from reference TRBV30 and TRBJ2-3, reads SQTIHQWPATLVQPVGSPLSLECTVEGTSNPNLYWYRQAAGRGLQLLFYSVGIGQISSEVPQNLSASRPQDRQFILSSKKLLLSDSGFYLCAWNRRGTDTQYFGPGTRLTVL.

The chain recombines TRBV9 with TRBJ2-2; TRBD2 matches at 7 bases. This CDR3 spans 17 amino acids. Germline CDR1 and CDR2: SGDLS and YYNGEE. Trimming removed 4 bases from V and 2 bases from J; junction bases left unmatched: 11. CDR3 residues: CASSQRAGDLNTGELFF. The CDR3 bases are TGTGCCAGCAGCCAGCGGGCGGGGGACCTAAACACCGGGGAGCTGTTTTTT.

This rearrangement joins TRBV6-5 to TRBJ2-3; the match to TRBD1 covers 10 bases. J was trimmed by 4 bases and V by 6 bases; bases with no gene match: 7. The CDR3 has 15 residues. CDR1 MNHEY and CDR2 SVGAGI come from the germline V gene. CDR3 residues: CASSRRDRGSDTQYF. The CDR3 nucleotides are TGTGCCAGCAGCCGCCGGGACAGGGGCTCAGATACGCAGTATTTT.